This section outlines one T cell receptor (beta chain) sequence together with its context. A single count supports this clone. Its target antigen remains unknown. Per-base quality was not reported, and no clone a single base away is much larger than it. This entry comes from a study of blood T cell repertoires in COVID-19 (TCRdb year 2020). Some background on the complete study: The collaborator samples originated in the United States, Italy and Spain and spanned the acute and convalescent phases of COVID-19. The prospective study material was composed of cDNA or gDNA derived from T cells, B-cell-depleted T cells, or PBMCs. The dataset comprised deeply sampled blood TCRbeta repertoires from subjects exposed to, actively infected with, or recovered from COVID-19. The repertoires were released in a freely available public database intended as a resource for research on the immune response to SARS-CoV-2. The samples were drawn from two sources: the first 160 participants of the ongoing ImmuneRACE study, and 1,000 to 1,500 subjects contributed by 6 global collaborators. Nearly every sample came with metadata listing a de-identified subject ID, COVID-19 status, age in years and sex. Where available, HLA class I and class II types were obtained from metadata supplied by the sample provider rather than from assay-based typing.

Results the study describes overall, beyond this receptor: How much clinical and demographic metadata was included differed by source and by participant, and the metadata was provided uncurated.

Enrolling through a virtual design, the prospective study's participants ranged in age from roughly 18 to 89 years and lived across 24 United States geographic areas. In the prospective study, cohorts were assigned on the basis of participant-reported clinical history obtained from a screening survey and a study questionnaire. ImmuneRACE Cohort 3 recovered participants were defined by two consecutive negative NP/OP PCR tests, healthcare professional clearance, or symptom resolution. Mobile phlebotomists in the prospective study collected whole blood, serum and a nasopharyngeal or oropharyngeal swab from every participant. Over a roughly two-month period, participants in the prospective study had the option of providing additional blood draws and questionnaires. Before DNA extraction, prospective study blood samples were shipped either frozen or at room temperature. TCRbeta CDR3 regions were amplified from genomic DNA using the immunoSEQ Assay, a bias-controlled multiplex PCR. Regarding the original processing steps: The number of nucleated cells in each sample was estimated from the amplification of reference gene primers within the assay. To quantify the absolute abundance of each unique TCRbeta CDR3 rearrangement, sequence reads were collapsed and filtered. Productive Simpson clonality was computed per sample as the square root of Simpson's diversity index over productive rearrangements. The table was pulled from immuneACCESS by TCRdb, which kept in-frame rearrangements only. Such tables lose some clones; where checked, under half of the loss comes from unresolved V genes, and the rest has no known cause. V, J and clone size are taken as reported in that table, and D and trimming were inferred from the DNA itself. This sample comprises around 300,000 clones, just under 90% of them detected only once. Together, the top ten hold under 2.5% of the sample.

The germline V gene (reference sequence) yields GTSNPN for CDR1 and SVGIG for CDR2. V drops 4 bases and J drops 4 bases, leaving 13 bases in between. Taken from cysteine to phenylalanine, the CDR3 has 13 residues. The read is trimmed to its CDR3 DNA, 39 bases read in frame from base 1. The specimen sequenced was PBMCs or T cells enriched from blood (not recorded which). The receptor was derived from a woman aged 55-70 years who had recovered from COVID-19. This chain joins TRBV30 to TRBJ1-2; the D gene is perhaps TRBD1, on 6 matching bases. The DNA sequence is given as TGTGCCTGGAAGGCGACAGGCACCTATGGCTACACCTTC. The resulting protein is CAWKATGTYGYTF.